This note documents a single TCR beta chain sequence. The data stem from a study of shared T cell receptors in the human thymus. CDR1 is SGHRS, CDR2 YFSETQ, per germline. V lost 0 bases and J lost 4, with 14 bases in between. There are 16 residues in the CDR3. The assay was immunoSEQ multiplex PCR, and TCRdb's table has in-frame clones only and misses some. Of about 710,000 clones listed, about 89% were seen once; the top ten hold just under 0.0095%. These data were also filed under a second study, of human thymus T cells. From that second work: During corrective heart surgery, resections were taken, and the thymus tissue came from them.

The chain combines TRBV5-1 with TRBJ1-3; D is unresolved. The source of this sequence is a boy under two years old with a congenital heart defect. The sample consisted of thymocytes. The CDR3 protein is CASSLEAPGVGNTIYF. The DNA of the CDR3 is TGCGCCAGCAGCTTGGAGGCGCCCGGGGTGGGAAACACCATATATTTT.